The T cell receptor beta chain described here comes from a study of T cells after yellow fever vaccination. In this sample, this clonotype turned up many times. Its specificity is not known. Template switching with 5'RACE generated the TCR cDNA and added a universal primer site and UMIs. TCRdb processed the 5' RACE reads anew with MiXCR; each CDR3 protein has one entry. Among 300,000 to 400,000 distinct CDR3 sequences listed, under 5% were seen once. Study-level results: In post-booster samples, most primary-vaccination clones reappeared (approximately 95% CD4, about 91% CD8). Abundant bulk-derived clonotypes could contaminate FACS-sorted repertoires. Researchers noted that a small share of clonotypes showed up in both CD4 and CD8 compartments.

Germline-derived CDR1 and CDR2 are SEHNR and FQNEAQ (reference sequence). The V end lost 4 bases, the J end lost 8 bases, and 18 bases lay between the germline ends. This CDR3 has 15 amino acids. The material was PBMCs, obtained 5 days after the yellow fever booster vaccination. This TCR was sampled from a man between 18 and 29 years old who received the YFV17D yellow fever vaccine. The chain uses TRBV7-9 and TRBJ2-1, with a weak D call TRBD1 (5 bases). The CDR3 is CASSSEVAGFDEQFF. The CDR3 DNA reads TGTGCCAGCAGCTCAGAGGTGGCAGGGTTCGATGAGCAGTTCTTC.